The 21 T cell receptor beta chains below all came from one sample that was sequenced in a study of cytomegalovirus exposure and HLA in healthy donors. Sequenced by immunoSEQ multiplex PCR; TCRdb stores in-frame clones only, minus some. The data contain 350,000 or so clones, 86% of them singletons. Sequencing was carried out using PBMCs. Every receptor here comes from a woman in her late teens or twenties in good health and CMV-seronegative.

The genes are TRBV19 and TRBJ2-7; 8 nucleotides agree with TRBD2. Looked up from germline, CDR1 is LNHDA and CDR2 is SQIVND (reference sequence). The V and J ends lost 6 bases and 4 bases, in that order; junction bases with no gene match: 14. The CDR3 runs 16 residues. The CDR3 DNA follows: TGTGCCAGTAGCCCACGATGGAGCGGGAGAGGGTACGAGCAGTACTTC. It is translated as CASSPRWSGRGYEQYF.

This chain joins TRBV25-1 and TRBJ1-5, with TRBD1 as a possible D gene (5 bases). CDR3 length: 13 amino acids. Trimming removed 3 bases at V and 6 bases at J, with 9 bases between. Per the germline V gene, CDR1 is MGHDK and CDR2 is SYGVNS. The CDR3 DNA sequence: TGTGCCAGCAGTGACAGGGTTGGTCAGCCCCAGCATTTT. It specifies CASSDRVGQPQHF.

The chain uses TRBV27 and TRBJ2-1, with 8 bases matching TRBD2. The trim removed 8 bases at V and 7 bases at J, leaving 10 bases unmatched. Germline-derived CDR1 and CDR2 are MNHEY and SMNVEV (reference sequence). This CDR3 has 14 residues. CDR3 coding DNA: TGTGCCAGCTGGAGCGGGAGAGGAGGAAATGAGCAGTTCTTC. It is translated as CASWSGRGGNEQFF.

The chain employs TRBV7-3 and TRBJ2-2, with 11 bases identical to TRBD2. There are 15 residues in the CDR3. Germline-derived CDR1 and CDR2 are SGHTA and FQGTGA. V lost 5 bases, J lost 4 bases, and 3 bases stayed unmatched. CDR3 sequence: CASSVGLAGTGELFF. The CDR3 DNA is TGTGCCAGCAGCGTCGGACTAGCGGGCACCGGGGAGCTGTTTTTT. The full variable domain, with the rest looked up from reference TRBV7-3 and TRBJ2-2, is GAGVSQTPSNKVTEKGKYVELRCDPISGHTALYWYRQSLGQGPEFLIYFQGTGAADDSGLPNDRFFAVRPEGSVSTLKIQRTERGDSAVYLCASSVGLAGTGELFFGEGSRLTVL.

This clone was detected once. The chain uses TRBV9 and TRBJ2-7, with D tentatively TRBD2 (5 bases). The V and J ends lost 4 bases and 2 bases respectively, with 16 bases between them. Per the germline V gene, CDR1 is SGDLS and CDR2 is YYNGEE. The CDR3 has 15 amino acids. The CDR3 protein is CASSPTGIGTYEQYF. The CDR3 nucleotides are TGTGCCAGCAGCCCCACCGGGATAGGAACCTACGAGCAGTACTTC.

V and J are TRBV29-1 and TRBJ2-3; D is perhaps TRBD1 (6 bases). Germline V gene lookup returns CDR1 SQVTM and CDR2 ANQGSEA. The CDR3 runs 15 residues. Trimming took 5 bases from V and 2 from J, leaving 17 bases between them. CDR3 loop: CSVLWNRVVTDTQYF. The CDR3 DNA reads as TGCAGCGTTCTCTGGAACAGGGTTGTCACAGATACGCAGTATTTT.

CDR3 residues: CASSVALAGGKVNEQFF. The DNA of the CDR3 is TGTGCCAGCAGCGTAGCGCTAGCGGGAGGCAAAGTCAATGAGCAGTTCTTC. This chain connects TRBV9 to TRBJ2-1; 11 bases match TRBD2. Germline CDR1 SGDLS, CDR2 YYNGEE. The CDR3 runs to 17 residues. The J segment lost 6 bases and the V segment lost 0 bases, leaving 8 bases of the junction unmatched.

This chain links TRBV15 with TRBJ2-2; 11 bases fit TRBD1. The V gene's germline CDR1 is LNHNV and CDR2 YYDKDF (reference sequence). The junction had 11 bases not matched to a gene; V was cut back by 0 bases and J by 8 bases. The CDR3 covers 18 residues. CDR3 DNA: TGTGCCACCAGCAGAGATCCATACCGGGACAGGGGGTATGGGGAGCTGTTTTTT. It is translated as CATSRDPYRDRGYGELFF.

The chain combines TRBV13 with TRBJ2-7, with D maybe TRBD1 (6 bases). Trimming took 6 bases from V and 5 from J, leaving 14 bases between them. The CDR3 runs to 13 residues. Germline V gene lookup returns CDR1 PRHDT and CDR2 FYEKMQ (reference sequence). Here the CDR3 reads CASRTGGGHEQYF. The CDR3 DNA reads TGTGCCAGCAGGACCGGTGGGGGCCACGAGCAGTACTTC.

This rearrangement joins TRBV19 to TRBJ2-3; D gene ambiguous. Trimming shortened V by 5 bases and J by 0 bases, and 9 bases separated the two germline ends. The V gene's germline CDR1 is LNHDA and CDR2 SQIVND (reference sequence). The CDR3 runs 14 residues. CDR3 sequence: CASSREQSTDTQYF. The DNA for the CDR3 is TGTGCCAGTAGTCGTGAACAGAGCACAGATACGCAGTATTTT.

The rearrangement joins TRBV6-6 to TRBJ2-7; tentative D call: TRBD2 (7 bases). Germline CDR1 and CDR2: MNHNY and SVGAGI (reference sequence). The ends were cut back, 5 bases at V and 4 bases at J, with 15 bases in the middle. This CDR3 is 14 amino acids long. CDR3 region: CASSRGEGRYEQYF. The DNA for the CDR3 is TGTGCCAGCAGTAGGGGGGAGGGCCGTTACGAGCAGTACTTC.

The V gene is TRBV18, the J gene TRBJ2-5, with 10 bases that match TRBD1. The CDR3 contains 15 residues. The J segment lost 2 bases and the V segment lost 3 bases, leaving 3 bases of the junction unmatched. Germline-derived CDR1 and CDR2 are KGHSH and LQKENI. DNA of the CDR3: TGTGCCAGCTCACCGCCGGGACAGGGGCAAGAGACCCAGTACTTC. It specifies CASSPPGQGQETQYF.

The V call is TRBV2, the J call TRBJ1-4; possibly TRBD1 for D (5 bases). The ends were cut back, 6 bases at V and 7 bases at J, with 15 bases in the middle. This CDR3 is built from 14 residues. Germline V CDR1 and CDR2: SNHLY, FYNNEI. Here the CDR3 DNA reads TGTGCCAGCAGCCAACCTGAGACAGTTGAAAAACTGTTTTTT. This gives the protein CASSQPETVEKLFF.

The V gene is TRBV13, the J gene TRBJ2-7, with D possibly being TRBD2 (5 bases). Germline assignment: CDR1 PRHDT and CDR2 FYEKMQ (reference sequence). The length of the CDR3 is 15 residues. V was shortened by 2 bases and J by 0 bases, with 11 bases between the two germline ends. The CDR3 protein is CASSLWTGISYEQYF. The CDR3 DNA is TGTGCCAGCAGCTTATGGACCGGGATCTCCTACGAGCAGTACTTC.

J is TRBJ2-5 and V is TRBV9; D might be TRBD1 (6 bases). CDR3 length: 13 residues. V lost 2 bases and J 5 bases, leaving 10 bases between the germline ends. Germline V gene sequence: CDR1 SGDLS, CDR2 YYNGEE. The CDR3 spells CASSVSGAETQYF. DNA of the CDR3: TGTGCCAGCAGCGTTTCAGGGGCCGAGACCCAGTACTTC.

The genes are TRBV7-9 and TRBJ2-2; TRBD1 agrees at 10 bases. Unmatched junction bases numbered 2, after V lost 1 base and J lost 6 bases. The CDR3 consists of 15 residues. Germline V gene data show CDR1 as SEHNR and CDR2 as FQNEAQ (reference sequence). The DNA for the CDR3 is TGTGCCAGCAGCTTAGGACAGGGGGCTGCCGGGGAGCTGTTTTTT. Protein sequence: CASSLGQGAAGELFF.

The rearrangement joins TRBV2 to TRBJ2-5; 12 nucleotides align to TRBD1. The CDR3 spans 16 residues. Germline V lookup: CDR1 SNHLY, CDR2 FYNNEI. Losses at the gene ends were 6 bases for V and 5 bases for J; bases not matched to a gene: 10. The CDR3 DNA is TGTGCCAGCAGAGGGACAGGGGGCGCTTCTAGGGAGACCCAGTACTTC. Its protein product is CASRGTGGASRETQYF.

The V call is TRBV27, the J call TRBJ2-7; TRBD1 aligns across 12 bases. J was trimmed by 6 bases and V by 5 bases; bases with no gene match: 11. CDR1 is MNHEY, CDR2 SMNVEV, per germline (reference sequence). CDR3 length equals 16 residues. CDR3 loop: CASSTYRDRGLGEQYF. CDR3 bases: TGTGCCAGCAGTACCTACCGGGACAGGGGGCTTGGCGAGCAGTACTTC.

This chain links TRBV28 with TRBJ2-7; a possible D gene is TRBD2 (6 bases). The V gene's germline CDR1 is MDHEN and CDR2 SYDVKM. Trimming shortened V by 8 bases and J by 2 bases, and 13 bases separated the two germline ends. This CDR3 is built from 13 residues. In DNA form, the CDR3 reads TGTGCCAGCGGGCTTAGCGGACCCTACGAGCAGTACTTC. It is translated as CASGLSGPYEQYF. The full variable domain, with the rest looked up from reference TRBV28 and TRBJ2-7, is DVKVTQSSRYLVKRTGEKVFLECVQDMDHENMFWYRQDPGLGLRLIYFSYDVKMKEKGDIPEGYSVSREKKERFSLILESASTNQTSMYLCASGLSGPYEQYFGPGTRLTVT.

The chain carries TRBV28 and TRBJ2-7; 9 positions agree with TRBD1. Per germline, CDR1 MDHEN and CDR2 SYDVKM. With V trimmed by 4 bases and J by 2 bases, 6 bases remained unmatched. This CDR3 comprises 15 residues. CDR3 residues: CASSSGQGTPYEQYF. Here the CDR3 DNA reads TGTGCCAGCAGTTCTGGACAGGGGACGCCCTACGAGCAGTACTTC.

This chain links TRBV6-1 with TRBJ2-7, with D possibly TRBD1 on 6 matching bases. Per germline, CDR1 MNHNS and CDR2 SASEGT. V was pared by 2 bases and J by 3 bases, with 14 bases between. The length of the CDR3 is 15 residues. CDR3 residues: CASSERRQGIYEQYF. Written as DNA, the CDR3 is TGTGCCAGCAGTGAAAGGCGGCAGGGGATCTACGAGCAGTACTTC.